The T cell receptor (beta chain) described here comes from a study of blood T cells in healthy people across ages. Findings and limits, study-wide: The long-lived group displayed more naive CD4+ cells, plus higher diversity, than the aged donors did. Diversity of TCR beta correlated strongly with naive T cell percentage.

Turning to this clonotype: The antigen is undetermined.

A second PCR, run for roughly 7 to 11 cycles, used a sample-barcoded 5' primer plus a J-beta primer mix. MiXCR, applied by TCRdb to the 5' RACE reads, yields one record per CDR3 protein. Among approximately 1,700,000 distinct CDR3 sequences listed, approximately 40% were seen once. The draw of peripheral blood yielded about 9.4 milliliters from each donor. Total RNA extraction produced at least 6 micrograms (per sample) for the study. The sample was blood. This sequence originates from a human donor in good health.

The CDR3 bases are TGTGCCAGCAGCCGCGGACTCCAAATTGACTACGAGCAGTACTTC. It yields the protein CASSRGLQIDYEQYF. The chain is built from TRBV9 and TRBJ2-5; perhaps TRBD2 as D (5 bases). The J call is uncertain, as TRBJ2-7 better fits the DNA end. Germline assignment: CDR1 SGDLS and CDR2 YYNGEE. The CDR3 is 15 residues long.